Below are 31 T cell receptor beta chains sequenced from a single sample in a study of blood T cells in healthy people across ages. Combining a sample-barcoded 5' primer with a J-beta primer mix, a second PCR ran for roughly 6 to 12 cycles. TCRdb re-called the 5' RACE reads through MiXCR, storing one row per CDR3 protein. The table records 800,000 or so distinct CDR3 sequences, around 45% of them present only once. The source material was blood. Every receptor here comes from a man older than 75 in good health.

This clonotype has a handful of counts. The chain employs TRBV7-2 and TRBJ2-1; 10 bases line up with TRBD2. Judging by the DNA end, TRBJ2-7 fits better; the J call may be wrong. The germline gives CDR1 SGHTA, CDR2 FQGNSA. The CDR3 runs 15 residues. The CDR3 is CASSTGTSAYNEQYF. CDR3 nucleotide sequence: TGTGCCAGCAGCACCGGGACTAGCGCCTACAATGAGCAGTACTTC.

Only a few counts were recorded for this clonotype. The chain uses TRBV6-6 and TRBJ2-1; D unclear. Trimming removed 2 bases at V and 0 bases at J, with 8 bases between. Germline V gene lookup returns CDR1 MNHNY and CDR2 SVGAGI (reference sequence). This CDR3 comprises 15 residues. CDR3 sequence: CASSYGSGSYNEQFF. The DNA of the CDR3 is TGTGCCAGCAGTTACGGCAGTGGCTCCTACAATGAGCAGTTCTTC.

This clonotype was seen a handful of times. J is TRBJ2-5 and V is TRBV24-1; the match to TRBD2 covers 10 bases. This CDR3 spans 17 amino acids. Germline CDR1 is KGHDR and CDR2 is SFDVKD. Germline trimming cut 2 bases from V and 6 bases from J; bases unmatched to any gene: 11. CDR3 coding DNA: TGTGCCACCAGTGATTATGGGGCTAGCGGGAGCATCCAGACCCAGTACTTC. Translation: CATSDYGASGSIQTQYF.

The V and J genes are TRBV11-2 and TRBJ2-1; D perhaps matches TRBD1 (7 bases). The CDR3 is 17 residues long. V shed 5 bases and J shed 2 bases, with 19 bases lying between them. Germline loops: CDR1 SGHAT, CDR2 FQNNGV. CDR3 loop: CASSQGGYQFAYNEQFF. CDR3 sequence (DNA): TGTGCCAGCAGCCAGGGGGGATATCAGTTCGCCTACAATGAGCAGTTCTTC.

This clonotype was seen repeatedly, ten times or more. This chain connects TRBV4-3 to TRBJ2-1; TRBD1 matches at 12 bases. J lost 1 base, V lost 4 bases, and 2 bases had no gene match. Per germline, CDR1 LGHNA and CDR2 YSLEER. This CDR3 is 16 amino acids long. In DNA form, the CDR3 reads TGCGCCAGCAGCCCGGGACAGGGGGCTTCCTACAATGAGCAGTTCTTC. Translation: CASSPGQGASYNEQFF.

The chain recombines TRBV7-2 with TRBJ2-1; possibly TRBD2 for D (5 bases). This CDR3 has 15 amino acids. V was cut by 3 bases and J by 5 bases, with 14 bases left in between. The germline gives CDR1 SGHTA, CDR2 FQGNSA. DNA of the CDR3: TGTGCCAGCAGCTTCAAAAGCGGTCCTAACAATGAGCAGTTCTTC. Translation gives CASSFKSGPNNEQFF.

This clonotype was counted only a few times. The rearrangement uses TRBV2 and TRBJ2-5; 8 bases are shared with TRBD1. V was clipped by 7 bases and J by 4 bases; unmatched bases: 5. Germline-derived CDR1 and CDR2 are SNHLY and FYNNEI. The CDR3 is made up of 13 amino acids. The DNA for the CDR3 is TGTGCCAGCAACGACAGGGGTCGAGAGACCCAGTACTTC. Amino acids: CASNDRGRETQYF.

V is TRBV9 and J is TRBJ1-1; a possible D gene is TRBD1 (6 bases). The CDR3 is 16 residues long. The ends were cut back, 3 bases at V and 4 bases at J, with 19 bases in the middle. CDR1 is SGDLS, CDR2 YYNGEE, per germline. The CDR3 is CASSAVGATLATEAFF. In DNA form, the CDR3 reads TGTGCCAGCAGCGCCGTGGGGGCGACCCTAGCCACTGAAGCTTTCTTT.

Points on this clonotype: This may be a read error, as it is one base from a much larger clone. The chain couples TRBV20-1 to TRBJ2-1; D is perhaps TRBD2 (5 bases). The end of the DNA aligns better with TRBJ2-7, so the J call may be wrong. Germline V CDR1 and CDR2: DFQATT, SNEGSKA (reference sequence). The CDR3 runs 12 residues. The CDR3 coding sequence is TGCAGTGCCACCGACTACTACAATGAGCAGTACTTC. It is translated as CSATDYYNEQYF.

This chain joins TRBV7-2 and TRBJ1-2; D may be TRBD1 (6 bases). Trimming removed 1 base from V and 2 bases from J, with 11 bases in between. The CDR3 consists of 15 residues. CDR1 is SGHTA, CDR2 FQGNSA, per germline. The CDR3 DNA reads as TGTGCCAGCAGCTTAGTGAACAGGGTCAACTATGGCTACACCTTC. It yields the protein CASSLVNRVNYGYTF.

The table lists this clonotype with a few counts. The gene calls are TRBV5-1 and TRBJ2-1; 9 bases line up with TRBD2. CDR1 is SGHRS, CDR2 YFSETQ, per germline. This CDR3 comprises 16 residues. After removal of 0 bases from V and 6 bases from J, the junction contained 7 bases not matched to a gene. The CDR3 spells CASSLDRLAGSNEQFF. The CDR3 DNA reads TGCGCCAGCAGCTTGGATCGTCTAGCGGGGAGCAATGAGCAGTTCTTC.

V and J are TRBV20-1 and TRBJ2-2; unclear D gene. The CDR3 spans 12 residues. Per germline, CDR1 DFQATT and CDR2 SNEGSKA (reference sequence). Trimming took 7 bases from V and 1 from J, leaving 7 bases between them. The CDR3 reads CSVPENTGELFF. The CDR3 nucleotides are TGCAGTGTTCCGGAGAACACCGGGGAGCTGTTTTTT.

This clonotype was recorded many times. The chain joins TRBV20-1 to TRBJ2-7; the D call may be TRBD1 or TRBD2 (5 bases each). The CDR3 has 15 amino acids. Germline V gene data show CDR1 as DFQATT and CDR2 as SNEGSKA (reference sequence). V dropped 2 bases and J dropped 4 bases, with 18 bases sitting between them. Here the CDR3 DNA reads TGCAGTGCTAGATACCGGGACCACGGGCCTTACGAGCAGTACTTC. Translated, it gives CSARYRDHGPYEQYF.

The V and J genes are TRBV12-3 or TRBV12-4 and TRBJ1-2; 10 nucleotides agree with TRBD1. J lost 6 bases, V lost 6 bases, and 7 bases had no gene match. The CDR3 is made up of 14 amino acids. The CDR3 reads CASRKTGGQDGYTF. The CDR3 DNA follows: TGTGCCAGCAGAAAGACAGGGGGCCAGGATGGCTACACCTTC.

Of note for this clonotype: At one boundary the junction diverges from the germline segment, which might be a read error. The chain is built from TRBV28 and TRBJ2-1; the D gene is possibly TRBD2 (7 bases). The CDR3 loop spans 16 amino acids. The germline V gene encodes CDR1 MDHEN and CDR2 SYDVKM. CDR3 sequence (DNA): TGTGCCAGCATCTGGGGGGGCGGGGGCTCCTACAATGAGCAGGTCTTC. This translates into CASIWGGGGSYNEQVF.

The chain joins TRBV5-6 to TRBJ2-7; TRBD2 is a possible D gene (5 bases). Germline V gives CDR1 SGHDT, CDR2 YYEEEE. The CDR3 has 15 amino acids. V was shortened by 5 bases and J by 4 bases, with 19 bases between the two germline ends. The DNA of the CDR3 is TGTGCCAGCAGGTTCACATCCCAGAGGACTTACGAGCAGTACTTC. The encoded protein is CASRFTSQRTYEQYF.

This chain joins TRBV15 and TRBJ2-7; D is possibly TRBD1 or TRBD2 (5 bases each). Germline loops: CDR1 LNHNV, CDR2 YYDKDF (reference sequence). Trimming removed 3 bases at V and 3 bases at J, with 12 bases between. CDR3 length: 14 amino acids. CDR3 in DNA: TGTGCCACCAGCAGTCACCGGGACGGCTACGAGCAGTACTTC. Its translation is CATSSHRDGYEQYF.

With respect to this clonotype: The germline gene is not matched at one end of the junction; a read error may be the cause. V and J are TRBV15 and TRBJ2-1; D ambiguous. The germline gives CDR1 LNHNV, CDR2 YYDKDF (reference sequence). The CDR3 is 14 amino acids. The CDR3 nucleotides are TGTGCCGCCAGCCCGGCCGCAGCCTACAATGAGCAGTTCTTC. Its protein product is CAASPAAAYNEQFF. The variable domain in full, completed from reference TRBV15 and TRBJ2-1, reads DAMVIQNPRYQVTQFGKPVTLSCSQTLNHNVMYWYQQKSSQAPKLLFHYYDKDFNNEADTPDNFQSRRPNTSFCFLDIRSPGLGDTAMYLCAASPAAAYNEQFFGPGTRLTVL.

The gene calls are TRBV5-6 and TRBJ2-1; 12 bases map to TRBD1. Germline assignment: CDR1 SGHDT and CDR2 YYEEEE. V shed 3 bases, J shed 2 bases, and the junction held 3 bases outside the gene matches. The CDR3 sequence is 16 residues long. The CDR3: CASSYGTGGPYNEQFF. The CDR3 nucleotides are TGTGCCAGCAGCTACGGGACAGGGGGCCCCTACAATGAGCAGTTCTTC.

This clonotype was seen more than once but under ten times. The rearrangement links TRBV24-1 to TRBJ2-5, with 10 bases fitting TRBD1. Trimming took 5 bases from V and 0 from J; bases not matched to a gene: 5. CDR3 length: 16 amino acids. Germline loops: CDR1 KGHDR, CDR2 SFDVKD. Here the CDR3 reads CATSAGQGWYQETQYF. For the CDR3, the DNA is TGTGCCACCAGTGCGGGACAGGGGTGGTACCAAGAGACCCAGTACTTC.

Turning to this clonotype: At one boundary the junction diverges from the germline segment, which might be a read error. This chain connects TRBV7-2 to TRBJ2-1, with D maybe TRBD2 (6 bases). The CDR3 is made up of 15 amino acids. In germline, CDR1 is SGHTA, CDR2 FQGNSA. The CDR3 DNA follows: TGTGCCTGCAGCTTAGAGGGGCGGGAAGGGCTTGAGCAGTTCTTC. This codes for CACSLEGREGLEQFF.

This clonotype was counted ten times or more. The rearrangement uses TRBV5-5 and TRBJ2-2; 9 bases are shared with TRBD2. The J segment lost 5 bases and the V segment lost 0 bases, leaving 2 bases of the junction unmatched. The germline V gene encodes CDR1 SGHKS and CDR2 YYEKEE (reference sequence). The CDR3 spans 15 residues. CDR3 in DNA: TGTGCCAGCAGCTTGGCTAGCGGGACGACCGGGGAGCTGTTTTTT. Its translation is CASSLASGTTGELFF.

V gene TRBV5-1 combines with J gene TRBJ1-1; possibly TRBD1 for D (5 bases). V was pared by 2 bases and J by 1 base, with 12 bases between. The CDR3 spans 15 residues. The germline V gene has CDR1 SGHRS and CDR2 YFSETQ. The CDR3 DNA sequence: TGCGCCAGCAGCTTTACTCAGGGTTGGAACACTGAAGCTTTCTTT. Protein product: CASSFTQGWNTEAFF.

The V call is TRBV2, the J call TRBJ1-2; TRBD1 aligns across 7 bases. J was trimmed by 6 bases and V by 5 bases; bases with no gene match: 6. Germline CDR1 is SNHLY and CDR2 is FYNNEI. The CDR3 contains 13 residues. The CDR3 is CASSPTGLNGYTF. The CDR3 DNA is TGTGCCAGCAGTCCGACAGGGTTGAATGGCTACACCTTC. Combining the CDR3 with reference TRBV2 and TRBJ1-2 gives the whole variable domain EPEVTQTPSHQVTQMGQEVILRCVPISNHLYFYWYRQILGQKVEFLVSFYNNEISEKSEIFDDQFSVERPDGSNFTLKIRSTKLEDSAMYFCASSPTGLNGYTFGSGTRLTVV.

The V and J genes are TRBV12-3 or TRBV12-4 and TRBJ2-1; 11 bases match TRBD2. V was pared by 8 bases and J by 0 bases, with 6 bases of the junction left unmatched. The CDR3 length is 16 residues. The CDR3 region has the DNA TGTGCCAGCCTGGGACTAGCGGTAGACTCCTACAATGAGCAGTTCTTC. Translated, it gives CASLGLAVDSYNEQFF.

Comments on this clonotype: Just one base apart from a much larger clone, this may be a read error. The chain is built from TRBV20-1 and TRBJ2-5; no clear D. The CDR3 spans 12 residues. In germline, CDR1 is DFQATT, CDR2 SNEGSKA (reference sequence). The V end was cut by 2 bases, the J end by 11 bases, with 15 bases between. The CDR3 bases are TGCAGTGCTAGAACGGTGAGGAATGAGCAGTACTTC. This translates into CSARTVRNEQYF.

V usage is TRBV29-1 and J usage is TRBJ1-5, with 9 bases identical to TRBD1. Unmatched junction bases numbered 8, after V lost 7 bases and J lost 1 base. The germline V gene encodes CDR1 SQVTM and CDR2 ANQGSEA. CDR3 length: 15 amino acids. CDR3 amino acids: CSATRTGVSNQPQHF. CDR3 bases: TGCAGCGCCACCAGGACAGGGGTAAGCAATCAGCCCCAGCATTTT.

In its sample, this clonotype was seen a few times. The chain combines TRBV28 with TRBJ2-5; tentatively, D is TRBD1 (6 bases). This CDR3 contains 14 residues. Deletions cut 5 bases from V and 0 bases from J, with 10 bases between. The germline CDR1 and CDR2 sequences are MDHEN and SYDVKM. The CDR3 DNA is TGTGCCAGCAGTAAACACAGGGACCAAGAGACCCAGTACTTC. As protein: CASSKHRDQETQYF.

This clonotype was detected only a few times. The rearrangement links TRBV20-1 to TRBJ2-7; 10 positions agree with TRBD2. V lost 2 bases, J lost 5 bases, and 9 bases stayed unmatched. Germline CDR1 and CDR2: DFQATT and SNEGSKA (reference sequence). CDR3 length equals 15 residues. The CDR3 DNA reads as TGCAGTGCTAGACCCCCTCTAGCGGGAGTGAACGAGCAGTACTTC. Residues: CSARPPLAGVNEQYF.

This clonotype was seen just once. The rearrangement joins TRBV28 to TRBJ1-2; D perhaps matches TRBD1 (6 bases). The V end was cut by 2 bases, the J end by 4 bases, with 17 bases between. This CDR3 has 16 amino acids. Germline-derived CDR1 and CDR2 are MDHEN and SYDVKM. CDR3 bases: TGTGCCAGCAGTTTAGATTTTGTGGCAGGGGTCTATGGCTACACCTTC. Translating it yields CASSLDFVAGVYGYTF.

The chain is built from TRBV20-1 and TRBJ1-1; 7 positions match TRBD1. Trimming at V came to 1 base and at J to 4 bases, leaving 3 bases not matched to a gene. The CDR3 contains 13 residues. Germline CDR1 DFQATT, CDR2 SNEGSKA (reference sequence). The CDR3 bases are TGCAGTGCTAGAGGAAGACAGGGCACTGAAGCTTTCTTT. Translating it yields CSARGRQGTEAFF.